The next 21 T cell receptor beta chains were all read from a single sample in a study of CD4 T cells in relation to SARS-CoV-2 and coronaviruses. Data came from immunoSEQ multiplex PCR; TCRdb stores just in-frame clones and leaves some out. The profile shows some 35,000 clones, approximately 87% of them singletons. The sample comprised memory CD4+ T cells from PBMCs. These receptors all come from an adult with COVID-19.

This clone was picked up one time. The V gene is TRBV7-8, the J gene TRBJ1-5; possible D gene TRBD1, 5 bases. Per germline, CDR1 SGHVS and CDR2 FQNEAQ. This CDR3 has 14 residues. Trimming took off 3 bases at V and 7 bases at J, with 13 bases between the two ends. In DNA, the CDR3 is TGTGCCAGCAGCTTCATGGGGGGGGGACAGCCCCAGCATTTT. Protein product: CASSFMGGGQPQHF.

This chain links TRBV9 with TRBJ2-3; 9 bases agree with TRBD1. The CDR3 has 16 amino acids. Germline trimming cut 0 bases from V and 3 bases from J; bases unmatched to any gene: 5. Germline V gene lookup returns CDR1 SGDLS and CDR2 YYNGEE. Written as DNA, the CDR3 is TGTGCCAGCAGCGTAGGACAGGGGGTAGGGACAGATACGCAGTATTTT. Protein: CASSVGQGVGTDTQYF.

The DNA for the CDR3 is TGTGCCAGCTCACCAGGGAGACAAGAGACCCAGTACTTC. It translates to CASSPGRQETQYF. The chain carries TRBV18 and TRBJ2-5; a possible D gene is TRBD2 (5 bases). The CDR3 runs to 13 residues. Trimming took 2 bases from V and 2 from J, leaving 6 bases between them. CDR1 KGHSH and CDR2 LQKENI come from the germline V gene.

CDR3 sequence (DNA): TGTGCCAGCAGCCAAGTGGGGAGGCAGCCCCAGCATTTT. Translating it yields CASSQVGRQPQHF. The chain recombines TRBV3-1 (or the pseudogene TRBV3-2) with TRBJ1-5; D remains ambiguous. The CDR3 runs to 13 residues. V dropped 1 base and J dropped 7 bases, with 8 bases sitting between them. CDR1 LGHDT and CDR2 YNNKEL come from the germline V gene (reference sequence).

The chain uses TRBV7-2 and TRBJ2-7, with 10 positions matching TRBD1. The CDR3 totals 16 residues. With V trimmed by 4 bases and J by 2 bases, 8 bases remained unmatched. Germline V CDR1 and CDR2: SGHTA, FQGNSA. The chain's CDR3 is CASSSTHGQGAYEQYF. The CDR3 DNA sequence: TGTGCCAGCAGCTCAACTCACGGACAGGGGGCCTACGAGCAGTACTTC. The variable domain in full, with the rest retrieved from reference TRBV7-2 and TRBJ2-7, is GAGVSQSPSNKVTEKGKDVELRCDPISGHTALYWYRQSLGQGLEFLIYFQGNSAPDKSGLPSDRFSAERTGGSVSTLTIQRTQQEDSAVYLCASSSTHGQGAYEQYFGPGTRLTVT.

The chain carries TRBV7-2 and TRBJ1-2; no clear D gene. Germline assignment: CDR1 SGHTA and CDR2 FQGNSA. This CDR3 is built from 14 residues. V was shortened by 0 bases and J by 5 bases, with 10 bases between the two germline ends. The CDR3 is CASSLAGPEYGYTF. The CDR3 DNA sequence: TGTGCCAGCAGCTTAGCAGGGCCGGAGTATGGCTACACCTTC.

V usage is TRBV7-9 and J usage is TRBJ2-5, with 12 bases lining up with TRBD2. V lost 5 bases to trimming and J lost 2 bases; unmatched junction nucleotides: 12. The CDR3 has 18 amino acids. From germline, CDR1 is SEHNR and CDR2 FQNEAQ (reference sequence). The CDR3 region is CASSRVPGLAGAQETQYF. DNA for the CDR3: TGTGCCAGCAGCCGTGTCCCGGGACTAGCGGGCGCACAAGAGACCCAGTACTTC.

The genes are TRBV15 and TRBJ2-7, with 7 nucleotides matching TRBD1. This CDR3 region has 14 residues. V trimming: 5 bases; J trimming: 1 base; junction bases outside the gene matches: 5. Germline CDR1 is LNHNV and CDR2 is YYDKDF (reference sequence). The CDR3 DNA sequence: TGTGCCACCAGCCCAAACAGGGGTTCCTACGAGCAGTACTTC. It encodes CATSPNRGSYEQYF.

The rearrangement joins TRBV2 to TRBJ1-4, with D tentatively TRBD1 (6 bases). Trimming removed 6 bases from V and 5 bases from J, with 19 bases in between. The CDR3 totals 16 residues. CDR1 is SNHLY and CDR2 is FYNNEI in the germline V gene. As DNA, the CDR3 is TGTGCCAGCAGACCAAGGGGGGGACGAGGGAATGAAAAACTGTTTTTT. It yields the protein CASRPRGGRGNEKLFF.

This clone was counted between two and nine times. This chain connects TRBV5-4 to TRBJ2-5; D is undetermined. The CDR3 is 12 amino acids. Germline CDR1 SGHNT, CDR2 YYREEE (reference sequence). V shed 2 bases and J shed 3 bases, with 5 bases lying between them. DNA of the CDR3: TGTGCCAGCAGCTTTGTCAAAGAGACCCAGTACTTC. This translates into CASSFVKETQYF.

This chain links TRBV28 with TRBJ2-6; the D gene is possibly TRBD2 (5 bases). Per the germline V gene, CDR1 is MDHEN and CDR2 is SYDVKM. There are 15 residues in the CDR3. V was shortened by 5 bases and J by 1 base, with 9 bases between the two germline ends. CDR3 protein: CASSLRESGANVLTF. The DNA of the CDR3 is TGTGCCAGCAGTCTAAGGGAGTCTGGGGCCAACGTCCTGACTTTC.

The CDR3 region is CASSVRGDGVETQYF. The CDR3, as DNA: TGTGCCAGCAGCGTACGGGGCGACGGGGTAGAGACCCAGTACTTC. V usage is TRBV9 and J usage is TRBJ2-5; D is tentatively TRBD1 or TRBD2 (5 bases each). From germline, CDR1 is SGDLS and CDR2 YYNGEE. This CDR3 is 15 amino acids long. Trimming stripped 1 base from V and 4 bases from J, with 14 bases between. Supplemented by reference TRBV9 and TRBJ2-5, the full variable domain reads DSGVTQTPKHLITATGQRVTLRCSPRSGDLSVYWYQQSLDQGLQFLIQYYNGEERAKGNILERFSAQQFPDLHSELNLSSLELGDSALYFCASSVRGDGVETQYFGPGTRLLVL.

This clone was seen only once. This rearrangement joins TRBV7-6 to TRBJ1-1; D gene ambiguous. Germline V gene lookup returns CDR1 SGHVS and CDR2 FNYEAQ. CDR3 length equals 17 residues. V lost 3 bases and J lost 6, with 23 bases in between. The CDR3 DNA is TGTGCCAGCAGCTTTCGCCCCCCTGGGTTGGGAACCTCTGAAGCTTTCTTT. It specifies CASSFRPPGLGTSEAFF.

The chain uses TRBV15 and TRBJ1-4; no clear D. The CDR3 consists of 14 residues. The germline V gene has CDR1 LNHNV and CDR2 YYDKDF (reference sequence). The V end was cut by 4 bases, the J end by 10 bases, with 16 bases between. CDR3 protein: CATSTSNDGGKLFF. The DNA of the CDR3 is TGTGCCACCAGCACCTCAAACGATGGAGGAAAACTGTTTTTT.

The chain carries TRBV9 and TRBJ2-7; 10 nucleotides line up with TRBD1. CDR1 and CDR2 from the germline V gene are SGDLS and YYNGEE. The junction had 6 bases not matched to a gene; V was cut back by 3 bases and J by 3 bases. The CDR3 has 15 residues. CDR3 region: CASSAGTGANYEQYF. DNA for the CDR3: TGTGCCAGCAGCGCGGGGACAGGGGCAAACTACGAGCAGTACTTC.

The sample holds a few counts of this clone. This rearrangement joins TRBV5-5 to TRBJ2-5, with D unclear. Germline V gives CDR1 SGHKS, CDR2 YYEKEE (reference sequence). The CDR3 consists of 16 residues. V lost 0 bases and J lost 5, with 17 bases in between. Here the CDR3 reads CASSLVALRGGETQYF. The CDR3, as DNA: TGTGCCAGCAGCTTGGTCGCGTTAAGAGGTGGGGAGACCCAGTACTTC. Full variable domain (outside the CDR3, taken from reference TRBV5-5 and TRBJ2-5): DAGVTQSPTHLIKTRGQQVTLRCSPISGHKSVSWYQQVLGQGPQFIFQYYEKEERGRGNFPDRFSARQFPNYSSELNVNALLLGDSALYLCASSLVALRGGETQYFGPGTRLLVL.

V usage is TRBV25-1 and J usage is TRBJ2-3; 7 nucleotides line up with TRBD1. CDR1 is MGHDK and CDR2 is SYGVNS in the germline V gene. V shed 4 bases and J 0 bases; nucleotides not matched to a gene: 1. The CDR3 spans 14 residues. CDR3 loop: CASSVGGSTDTQYF. The CDR3 coding sequence is TGTGCCAGCAGTGTAGGGGGCAGCACAGATACGCAGTATTTT.

The rearrangement joins TRBV5-1 to TRBJ2-3, with D unclear. This CDR3 is 16 amino acids long. The germline V gene encodes CDR1 SGHRS and CDR2 YFSETQ. V was clipped by 3 bases and J by 0 bases, with 14 bases between them. The CDR3 region has the DNA TGCGCCAGCAGCTCGTTGCCTGGGTCTAGCACAGATACGCAGTATTTT. Translation gives CASSSLPGSSTDTQYF.

This clone was seen only a few times. The rearrangement uses TRBV7-9 and TRBJ2-7, with D unclear. V lost 1 base, J lost 2 bases, and 12 bases lay in between. This CDR3 comprises 15 residues. From germline, CDR1 is SEHNR and CDR2 FQNEAQ (reference sequence). CDR3 residues: CASSLVATPTYEQYF. The CDR3 DNA reads as TGTGCCAGCAGCTTAGTGGCGACCCCGACCTACGAGCAGTACTTC.

This chain joins TRBV3-1 (or the pseudogene TRBV3-2) and TRBJ1-6; perhaps TRBD1 as D (5 bases). CDR3 length equals 16 residues. CDR1 is LGHDT and CDR2 is YNNKEL in the germline V gene (reference sequence). The ends were cut back, 2 bases at V and 10 bases at J, with 18 bases in the middle. The CDR3 protein is CASSQFLREKGSPLHF. CDR3 coding DNA: TGTGCCAGCAGCCAATTCCTCAGGGAGAAGGGCTCACCCCTCCACTTT.

The chain uses TRBV19 and TRBJ1-2; D uncertain. The CDR3 spans 18 residues. Trimming stripped 7 bases from V and 3 bases from J, with 27 bases between. The germline gives CDR1 LNHDA, CDR2 SQIVND (reference sequence). The CDR3 DNA sequence: TGTGCCAGTACTAAAGCGGTGAGGTCAGGTGTAACAGACTATGGCTACACCTTC. It translates to CASTKAVRSGVTDYGYTF.